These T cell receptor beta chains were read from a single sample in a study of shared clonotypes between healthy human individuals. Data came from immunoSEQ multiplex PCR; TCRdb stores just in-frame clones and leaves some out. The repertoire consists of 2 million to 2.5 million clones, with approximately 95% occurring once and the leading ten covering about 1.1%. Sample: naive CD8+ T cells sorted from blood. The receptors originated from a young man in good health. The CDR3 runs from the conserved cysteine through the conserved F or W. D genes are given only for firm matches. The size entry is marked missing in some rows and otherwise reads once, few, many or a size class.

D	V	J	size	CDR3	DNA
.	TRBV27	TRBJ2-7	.	CASGILYEQYF	TGTGCCTCTGGGATCCTCTACGAGCAGTACTTC
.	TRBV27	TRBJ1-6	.	CASSLRQASSYNSPLHF	TGTGCCAGCAGTCTGCGACAGGCCAGCTCCTATAATTCACCCCTCCACTTT
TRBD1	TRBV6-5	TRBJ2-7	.	CASSRPAGGYEQYF	TGTGCCAGCAGTCGCCCGGCAGGGGGCTACGAGCAGTACTTC
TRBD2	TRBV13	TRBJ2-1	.	CASSSLSGGDNEQFF	TGTGCCAGCAGTTCACTTAGCGGGGGGGACAATGAGCAGTTCTTC
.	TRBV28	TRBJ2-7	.	CASSLRQGNWGEQYF	TGTGCCAGCAGTTTACGGCAGGGGAATTGGGGCGAGCAGTACTTC
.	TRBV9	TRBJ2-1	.	CASSGVGSYNEQFF	TGTGCCAGCAGCGGTGTGGGCTCCTACAATGAGCAGTTCTTC
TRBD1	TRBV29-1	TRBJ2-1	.	CSADRVLWNEQFF	TGCAGCGCCGACAGGGTTTTATGGAATGAGCAGTTCTTC
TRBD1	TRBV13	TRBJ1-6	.	CASSQDRGASPLHF	TGTGCCAGCAGCCAGGACAGGGGGGCATCACCCCTCCACTTT
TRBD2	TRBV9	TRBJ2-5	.	CASSVLTSLGETQYF	TGTGCCAGCAGCGTATTGACTAGCTTAGGGGAGACCCAGTACTTC
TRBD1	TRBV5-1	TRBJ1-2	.	CASSSEDEGQGIYGYTF	TGCGCCAGCAGCTCGGAGGATGAGGGACAGGGAATCTATGGCTACACCTTC
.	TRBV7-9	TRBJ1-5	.	CASSLEQRGQHF	TGTGCCAGCAGCTTGGAACAACGGGGACAGCATTTT
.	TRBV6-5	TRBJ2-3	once	CGVGLDTQYF	TGTGGGGTGGGGTTAGATACGCAGTATTTT
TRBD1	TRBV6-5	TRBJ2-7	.	CASSLEGQGWDEQYF	TGTGCCAGCAGCCTTGAAGGACAGGGGTGGGACGAGCAGTACTTC
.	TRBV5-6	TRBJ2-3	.	CASSLGRTAVVDTQYF	TGTGCCAGCAGCCTGGGGCGGACTGCGGTTGTTGATACGCAGTATTTT
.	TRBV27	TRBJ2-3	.	CASSLWGIGTDTQYF	TGTGCCAGCAGTTTATGGGGGATTGGTACAGATACGCAGTATTTT
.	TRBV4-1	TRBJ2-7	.	CASSQGSGANFDEQYF	TGCGCCAGCAGCCAAGGGTCAGGGGCCAACTTCGACGAGCAGTACTTC
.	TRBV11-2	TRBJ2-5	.	CATHVGGEGETQYF	TGTGCCACCCACGTAGGGGGGGAGGGAGAGACCCAGTACTTC
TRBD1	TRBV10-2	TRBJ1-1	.	CASSGGGTGGTEAFF	TGCGCCAGCAGTGGGGGAGGGACAGGGGGCACTGAAGCTTTCTTT
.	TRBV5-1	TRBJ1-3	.	CASSLEGPGAPPGNTIYF	TGCGCCAGCAGCTTGGAGGGGCCAGGCGCCCCGCCTGGAAACACCATATATTTT
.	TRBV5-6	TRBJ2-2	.	CASSFGPSPGSTGELFF	TGTGCCAGCAGCTTTGGGCCCTCGCCAGGATCCACCGGGGAGCTGTTTTTT
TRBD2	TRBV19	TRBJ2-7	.	CASSMGLVYEQYF	TGTGCCAGTAGTATGGGACTAGTTTACGAGCAGTACTTC
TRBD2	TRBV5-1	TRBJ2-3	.	CASSSSPGLAADTQYF	TGCGCCAGCAGCTCTTCACCGGGACTAGCGGCGGATACGCAGTATTTT
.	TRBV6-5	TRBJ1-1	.	CASSYWPGMNTEAFF	TGTGCCAGCAGTTACTGGCCAGGGATGAACACTGAAGCTTTCTTT
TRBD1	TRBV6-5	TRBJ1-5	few	CASSWTGDQPQHF	TGTGCCAGCAGTTGGACAGGGGACCAGCCCCAGCATTTT
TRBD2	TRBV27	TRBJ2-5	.	CASSFSGRGGETQYF	TGTGCCAGCAGTTTCTCGGGACGGGGGGGAGAGACCCAGTACTTC
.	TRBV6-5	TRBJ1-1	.	CASSYVIGTEAFF	TGTGCCAGCAGTTACGTAATTGGCACTGAAGCTTTCTTT
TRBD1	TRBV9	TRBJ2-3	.	CASSVDRGVTDTQYF	TGTGCCAGCAGCGTGGACAGGGGTGTTACAGATACGCAGTATTTT
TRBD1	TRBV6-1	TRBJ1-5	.	CASSESHLAGGFLDQPQHF	TGTGCCAGCAGTGAATCCCATTTAGCAGGGGGGTTCCTCGATCAGCCCCAGCATTTT
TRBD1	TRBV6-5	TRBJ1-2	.	CASSITPGTDGYTF	TGTGCCAGCAGTATTACTCCCGGGACAGATGGCTACACCTTC
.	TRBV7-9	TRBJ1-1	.	CASARDPYIEAFF	TGTGCGAGCGCCCGGGACCCCTATATTGAAGCTTTCTTT
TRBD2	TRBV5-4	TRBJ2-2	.	CASSFTLGASGRVWAGELFF	TGTGCCAGCAGCTTCACACTAGGGGCTAGCGGGAGAGTGTGGGCCGGGGAGCTGTTTTTT
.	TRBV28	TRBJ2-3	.	CASSSRPLGTDTQYF	TGTGCCAGCAGTTCCCGCCCTTTGGGCACAGATACGCAGTATTTT
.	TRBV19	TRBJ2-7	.	CASSQGQGHYEQYF	TGTGCCAGTAGTCAAGGGCAAGGCCACTACGAGCAGTACTTC
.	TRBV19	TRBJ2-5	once	CASSSRDLATQYF	TGTGCCAGTAGCAGCAGGGACCTCGCGACCCAGTACTTC
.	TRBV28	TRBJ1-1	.	CASKDYTEAFF	TGTGCCAGCAAGGATTACACTGAAGCTTTCTTT
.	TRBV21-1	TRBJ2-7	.	CASSNRDRRLEQYF	TGTGCCAGCAGCAACCGGGACCGCCGGCTCGAGCAGTACTTC
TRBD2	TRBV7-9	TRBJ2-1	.	CASSSPRLAGGLRYNEQFF	TGTGCCAGCAGCTCCCCCAGACTAGCGGGGGGGCTAAGGTACAATGAGCAGTTCTTC
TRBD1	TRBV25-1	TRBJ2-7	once	CASSEVGTGSSYEQYF	TGTGCCAGCAGTGAAGTGGGGACAGGGAGCTCCTACGAGCAGTACTTC
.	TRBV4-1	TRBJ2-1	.	CASSQELSDTVQFF	TGCGCCAGCAGCCAAGAGTTGAGCGACACCGTCCAGTTCTTC
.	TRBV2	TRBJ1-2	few	CASSPFPAGSSYGYTF	TGTGCCAGCAGTCCGTTCCCGGCTGGGAGTTCCTATGGCTACACCTTC
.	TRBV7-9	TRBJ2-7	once	CASSLTGYEQYF	TGTGCCAGCAGCTTGACAGGCTACGAGCAGTACTTC
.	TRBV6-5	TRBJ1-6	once	CASSYEVGITNSPLHF	TGTGCCAGCAGTTACGAAGTTGGAATAACAAATTCACCCCTCCACTTT
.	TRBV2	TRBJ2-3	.	CASKGDDTDTQYF	TGTGCCAGCAAAGGGGACGACACAGATACGCAGTATTTT
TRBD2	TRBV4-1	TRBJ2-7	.	CASSQDLTSGGNYEQYF	TGCGCCAGCAGCCAAGACCTCACTAGCGGGGGGAATTACGAGCAGTACTTC
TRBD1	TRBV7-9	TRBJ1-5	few	CASSLARQGASSQPQHF	TGTGCCAGCAGCTTAGCTCGGCAGGGGGCGAGTAGTCAGCCCCAGCATTTT
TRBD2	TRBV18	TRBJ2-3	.	CASSPRESGELTDTQYF	TGTGCCAGCTCACCACGGGAGAGCGGGGAGCTCACAGATACGCAGTATTTT
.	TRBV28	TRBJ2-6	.	CASSPTGANVLTF	TGTGCCAGCAGTCCAACTGGGGCCAACGTCCTGACTTTC
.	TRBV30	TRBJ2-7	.	CAWGPRTYEQYF	TGTGCCTGGGGCCCAAGGACTTACGAGCAGTACTTC
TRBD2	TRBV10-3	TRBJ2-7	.	CAIGGTRDYEQYF	TGTGCCATCGGAGGGACTAGAGACTACGAGCAGTACTTC
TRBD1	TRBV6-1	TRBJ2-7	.	CASSLTGPEQYF	TGTGCCAGCAGCTTGACAGGGCCCGAGCAGTACTTC
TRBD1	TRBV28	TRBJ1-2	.	CASSLPDRVYGYTF	TGTGCCAGCAGTTTACCCGACAGGGTCTATGGCTACACCTTC